This record covers a single T cell receptor (beta chain). Antigen specificity is unknown. These gene names are mouse names. The read stops 1 residue short of the end of the CDR3; the missing end is completed from the germline J gene. These data are taken from a study of tissue T cells after allogeneic stem cell transplantation. Time point given: mouse harvest day 7 after allogeneic transplant. Tail vein injection delivered 10^7 T-cell-depleted bone marrow cells and 10^6 splenic CD5+ T cells. B6 (H2b) cells into BALB/c (H2d) mice; tissues taken at day 7 or 14. CDR3 size: 14 residues. The J segment lost 2 bases and the V segment lost 4 bases, leaving 3 bases of the junction unmatched. Per germline, CDR1 LGHDT and CDR2 YNNKQL (reference sequence). Study-level results: Anatomically similar tissues had similar TCR repertoires within each patient.

This table comes from immunoSEQ multiplex PCR, and its TCRdb copy is limited to in-frame clones, with some not included. The profile covers around 7,500 clones, with 40% to 55% appearing a single time and nearly 4% taken by the ten largest. Sequenced: gut tissue. The chain links TRBV4 to TRBJ2-5, with TRBD1 identical over 7 bases. The sequence was obtained from a female BALB/c mouse given C57BL/6 T cells with graft-versus-host disease after an allogeneic hematopoietic cell transplant. Here the CDR3 reads CASSLTGTQDTQYF. The sequenced CDR3 bases are TGTGCCAGCAGCTTGACAGGGACCCAAGACACCCAGTAC.